This T cell receptor beta chain was captured by sequencing in a study of cytomegalovirus exposure and HLA in healthy donors. Regarding the study as a whole: Specificity for CMV antigens was confirmed in vitro for a few of the CMV-associated chains.

PCR used 60 Vbeta primers and 13 Jbeta primers. Method: immunoSEQ multiplex PCR; TCRdb's copy keeps in-frame clones and lacks some. The sample lists about 170,000 clones; about 82% were seen once. About this clone: Antigen specificity is unknown.

With V trimmed by 6 bases and J by 5 bases, 6 bases remained unmatched. This CDR3 is built from 13 residues. Germline lookup yields CDR1 SNHLY and CDR2 FYNNEI. The receptor comes from a female donor in good health and CMV-seronegative. The chain is built from TRBV2 and TRBJ1-2; 7 nucleotides agree with TRBD1. Sequences were obtained from PBMCs. CDR3 amino acids: CASRAGQFYGYTF. The CDR3 region has the DNA TGTGCCAGCAGGGCGGGACAGTTTTATGGCTACACCTTC. Supplemented by reference TRBV2 and TRBJ1-2, the full variable domain reads EPEVTQTPSHQVTQMGQEVILRCVPISNHLYFYWYRQILGQKVEFLVSFYNNEISEKSEIFDDQFSVERPDGSNFTLKIRSTKLEDSAMYFCASRAGQFYGYTFGSGTRLTVV.